This T cell receptor (beta chain) is from a study of response to subunit inactivated influenza vaccine. Germline V gene data show CDR1 as KGHSH and CDR2 as LQKENI. This CDR3 has 18 amino acids. The V and J ends lost 1 base and 0 bases, in that order; junction bases with no gene match: 11. The study's findings and limits: Each seasonal influenza vaccination recruits few new T cells, the authors suggested.

TCRdb itself ran the RT-PCR reads through MiXCR, one entry per CDR3 protein. The profile shows around 540,000 distinct CDR3 sequences, roughly 12% of them singletons. A remark on this clonotype: The antigen remains unidentified.

Material: PBMCs from blood, obtained on the day of vaccination. The chain links TRBV18 to TRBJ2-5; TRBD1 aligns across 7 bases. This TCR was recovered from a man over 45 who received an inactivated influenza vaccine. CDR3 region: CASSPLVPQGPYQETQYF. DNA of the CDR3: TGTGCCAGCTCACCACTCGTCCCACAGGGGCCGTACCAAGAGACCCAGTACTTC.